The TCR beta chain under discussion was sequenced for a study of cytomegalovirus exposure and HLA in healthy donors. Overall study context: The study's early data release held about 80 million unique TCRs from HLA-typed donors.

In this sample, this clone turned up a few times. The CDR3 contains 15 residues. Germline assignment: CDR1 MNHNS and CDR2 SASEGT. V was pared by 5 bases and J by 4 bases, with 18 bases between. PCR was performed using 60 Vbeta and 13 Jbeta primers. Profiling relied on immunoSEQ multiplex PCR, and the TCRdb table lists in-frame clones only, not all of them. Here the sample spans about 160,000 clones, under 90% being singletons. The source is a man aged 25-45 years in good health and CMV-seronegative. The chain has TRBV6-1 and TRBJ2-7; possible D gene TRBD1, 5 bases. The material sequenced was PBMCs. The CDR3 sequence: CASSRTGDHGYEQYF. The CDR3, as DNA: TGTGCCAGCAGTCGAACAGGAGACCACGGGTACGAGCAGTACTTC.